The 23 T cell receptor beta chains below all came from one sample that was sequenced in a study of human T cells and chemical hapten exposure. Time point here: healthy volunteer bleed at 6 weeks. Total RNA was extracted from unfractionated whole blood. TCRdb passed the RACE reads through MiXCR, listing each CDR3 protein once. The table includes 75,000 to 80,000 distinct CDR3 sequences, around 9.3% detected once. Sequencing was carried out using whole blood. These receptors were taken from a female donor in good health. Some clones in this sample may be carry-over from other donors' samples.

This rearrangement joins TRBV5-6 to TRBJ2-7; TRBD2 might be the D (5 bases). The V gene lost 1 base and the J gene lost 1 base, with 15 bases spanning the gap. There are 16 residues in the CDR3. CDR1 and CDR2 (germline): SGHDT, YYEEEE. The CDR3 sequence is CASSLIPGSTSYEQYF. The CDR3 coding sequence is TGTGCCAGCAGCTTGATACCGGGAAGTACGTCCTACGAGCAGTACTTC. Together with reference TRBV5-6 and TRBJ2-7, the CDR3 gives the full variable domain: DAGVTQSPTHLIKTRGQQVTLRCSPKSGHDTVSWYQQALGQGPQFIFQYYEEEERQRGNFPDRFSGHQFPNYSSELNVNALLLGDSALYLCASSLIPGSTSYEQYFGPGTRLTVT.

This clonotype came up a few times. The J gene is TRBJ2-3, the V gene TRBV7-3; perhaps TRBD2 as D (7 bases). Deletions cut 10 bases from V and 2 bases from J, with 34 bases between. Germline CDR1 is SGHTA and CDR2 is FQGTGA. The CDR3 loop spans 20 amino acids. The CDR3 DNA reads as TGTGCCATAGAACCCCACCCTGAGGACTGGCGGGGGCCTAACACAGATACGCAGTATTTT. This codes for CAIEPHPEDWRGPNTDTQYF.

The rearrangement joins TRBV5-1 to TRBJ2-3; 9 nucleotides agree with TRBD2. Germline V gene data show CDR1 as SGHRS and CDR2 as YFSETQ. V shed 4 bases, J shed 3 bases, and the junction held 6 bases outside the gene matches. The CDR3 extends over 15 amino acids. For the CDR3, the DNA is TGCGCCAGCAGCCAAGCGGGGGGCAGGACAGATACGCAGTATTTT. Protein: CASSQAGGRTDTQYF.

The DNA for the CDR3 is TGCAGTGCTAGAGGGTCCGGACAGGCGGGTCAGCCCCAGCATTTT. Translated, it gives CSARGSGQAGQPQHF. The gene calls are TRBV20-1 and TRBJ1-5; 7 bases map to TRBD1. CDR1 and CDR2 (germline): DFQATT, SNEGSKA (reference sequence). The CDR3 runs to 15 residues. Trimming removed 1 base from V and 6 bases from J; junction bases left unmatched: 9.

J is TRBJ1-6 and V is TRBV3-1, with D unclear. This CDR3 region has 14 residues. Germline CDR1 and CDR2: LGHDT and YNNKEL (reference sequence). V was shortened by 1 base and J by 11 bases, with 12 bases between the two germline ends. CDR3 sequence reads: CASSQGAGSPPLHF. The CDR3 bases are TGTGCCAGCAGCCAAGGAGCTGGTAGTCCACCCCTCCACTTT.

This clonotype was observed a handful of times. The chain couples TRBV5-1 to TRBJ2-3; 11 bases match TRBD2. CDR3 size: 17 residues. V shed 0 bases, J shed 4 bases, and the junction held 7 bases outside the gene matches. The V gene's germline CDR1 is SGHRS and CDR2 YFSETQ. The CDR3 region is CASSLAVTSGGADTQYF. CDR3 nucleotides: TGCGCCAGCAGCTTGGCCGTTACTAGCGGGGGCGCAGATACGCAGTATTTT.

Only a few counts were recorded for this clonotype. This chain links TRBV18 with TRBJ1-1; the D is unclear. The germline V gene has CDR1 KGHSH and CDR2 LQKENI. The V end lost 0 bases, the J end lost 2 bases, and 7 bases lay between the germline ends. The CDR3 is 14 amino acids. CDR3 loop: CASSPPSQNTEAFF. CDR3 nucleotide sequence: TGTGCCAGCTCACCACCGAGCCAAAACACTGAAGCTTTCTTT.

The genes are TRBV11-1 and TRBJ1-1, with no clear D. Germline V gene data show CDR1 as SGHAT and CDR2 as FQDESV (reference sequence). The CDR3 is 17 amino acids. The V and J ends lost 1 base and 1 base respectively, with 16 bases between them. In nucleotides, the CDR3 is TGTGCCAGCAGCTTAGTTACGGCGTGGGAGTCGAACACTGAAGCTTTCTTT. This sequence encodes CASSLVTAWESNTEAFF.

CDR3 DNA: TGCAGCGTTGTTGACGCAGGTATTGTGGTCACTGAAGCTTTCTTT. Encoded protein: CSVVDAGIVVTEAFF. The rearrangement links TRBV29-1 to TRBJ1-1; D ambiguous. The CDR3 totals 15 residues. The ends were cut back, 4 bases at V and 4 bases at J, with 19 bases in the middle. Germline V gene lookup returns CDR1 SQVTM and CDR2 ANQGSEA. The full variable domain, with the rest looked up from reference TRBV29-1 and TRBJ1-1, is SAVISQKPSRDICQRGTSLTIQCQVDSQVTMMFWYRQQPGQSLTLIATANQGSEATYESGFVIDKFPISRPNLTFSTLTVSNMSPEDSSIYLCSVVDAGIVVTEAFFGQGTRLTVV.

The sample holds many counts of this clonotype. The rearrangement links TRBV20-1 to TRBJ2-5, with a tentative D call TRBD2 (6 bases). With 6 bases removed from V and 1 base from J, the gap between germline ends came to 12 bases. This CDR3 contains 13 residues. Germline V gives CDR1 DFQATT, CDR2 SNEGSKA (reference sequence). The CDR3 region is CSALRGGQETQYF. The DNA for the CDR3 is TGCAGTGCCCTAAGGGGAGGCCAAGAGACCCAGTACTTC.

This clonotype was found a few times. This rearrangement joins TRBV5-1 to TRBJ2-3; the D gene is possibly TRBD2 (5 bases). The germline V and J ends were trimmed by 0 bases and 2 bases, with 10 bases remaining between them. CDR3 size: 15 residues. The germline V gene encodes CDR1 SGHRS and CDR2 YFSETQ. The CDR3 bases are TGCGCCAGCAGCTTGGAAGCGGCCCCCACAGATACGCAGTATTTT. It encodes CASSLEAAPTDTQYF.

CDR3 DNA sequence: TGTGCCAGCAGCTTACCATCCTCTAGCACAGATACGCAGTATTTT. The encoded protein is CASSLPSSSTDTQYF. This rearrangement joins TRBV7-9 to TRBJ2-3, with no clear D. CDR3 size: 15 residues. V was trimmed by 2 bases and J by 0 bases, leaving 9 bases between them. Germline CDR1 SEHNR, CDR2 FQNEAQ (reference sequence).

Regarding this clonotype: A much larger clone is a single base away; this may be a read error. The chain couples TRBV2 to TRBJ2-1, with D hard to call. V was shortened by 2 bases and J by 2 bases, with 7 bases between the two germline ends. The CDR3 length is 14 residues. CDR1 is SNHLY, CDR2 FYNNEI, per germline. Here the CDR3 DNA reads TGTGCCAGCAGTGAACGTCTACCCTACAATGAGCAGTTCTTC. It translates to CASSERLPYNEQFF.

On this clonotype: Its ends do not fully match the called genes, so a read error is possible. For the CDR3, the DNA is TGTGCCAGCACCACGAACACTGAGGCTTCCTTT. Protein: CASTTNTEASF. V and J are TRBV7-9 and TRBJ1-1, with no clear D. Looked up from germline, CDR1 is SEHNR and CDR2 is FQNEAQ (reference sequence). This CDR3 region has 11 residues. The variable domain in full, with the rest retrieved from reference TRBV7-9 and TRBJ1-1, is DTGVSQNPRHKITKRGQNVTFRCDPISEHNRLYWYRQTLGQGPEFLTYFQNEAQLEKSRLLSDRFSAERPKGSFSTLEIQRTEQGDSAMYLCASTTNTEASFGQGTRLTVV.

The genes are TRBV12-3 or TRBV12-4 and TRBJ2-1; D possibly matches TRBD1 or TRBD2 (6 bases each). The V end was cut by 2 bases, the J end by 1 base, with 15 bases between. The CDR3 spans 17 residues. Written as DNA, the CDR3 is TGTGCCAGCAGTTTAACCCCCCGGGGGACATCCTACAATGAGCAGTTCTTC. This encodes CASSLTPRGTSYNEQFF.

The table lists this clonotype with many counts. V and J are TRBV6-5 and TRBJ2-1, with 7 bases identical to TRBD2. Looked up from germline, CDR1 is MNHEY and CDR2 is SVGAGI. Trimming at V came to 4 bases and at J to 8 bases, leaving 11 bases not matched to a gene. There are 15 residues in the CDR3. For the CDR3, the DNA is TGTGCCAGCAGTTTACTAGGACTAGGCAGAGATGAGCAGTTCTTC. Translated: CASSLLGLGRDEQFF.

The chain recombines TRBV28 with TRBJ1-4; D is undetermined. This CDR3 is built from 14 residues. The ends were cut back, 6 bases at V and 4 bases at J, with 12 bases in the middle. CDR1 and CDR2 (germline): MDHEN, SYDVKM. The CDR3 loop is CASRDPSHNEKLFF. CDR3 coding DNA: TGTGCCAGCAGGGACCCGAGTCATAATGAAAAACTGTTTTTT. The full variable domain, with the rest looked up from reference TRBV28 and TRBJ1-4, is DVKVTQSSRYLVKRTGEKVFLECVQDMDHENMFWYRQDPGLGLRLIYFSYDVKMKEKGDIPEGYSVSREKKERFSLILESASTNQTSMYLCASRDPSHNEKLFFGSGTQLSVL.

The chain employs TRBV4-3 and TRBJ2-3; TRBD1 is a possible D gene (5 bases). CDR1 is LGHNA, CDR2 YSLEER, per germline. The ends were cut back, 5 bases at V and 1 base at J, with 13 bases in the middle. The CDR3 spans 15 residues. The CDR3 DNA reads TGCGCCAGCAGCGAACAGGCAACTCGCACAGATACGCAGTATTTT. It codes for CASSEQATRTDTQYF.

This clonotype was counted at least ten times. V and J are TRBV29-1 and TRBJ2-7, with 7 bases that match TRBD1. The CDR3 has 16 residues. V trimming: 6 bases; J trimming: 3 bases; junction bases outside the gene matches: 17. Looked up from germline, CDR1 is SQVTM and CDR2 is ANQGSEA. The CDR3 DNA reads as TGCAGCGTGGAATCCCGGGACAGAAGTAGTAACTACGAGCAGTACTTC. Protein product: CSVESRDRSSNYEQYF.

This clonotype has at least ten counts. The rearrangement joins TRBV3-1 to TRBJ2-7, with unresolved D. The CDR3 covers 14 residues. Germline V lookup: CDR1 LGHDT, CDR2 YNNKEL (reference sequence). V was trimmed by 0 bases and J by 7 bases, leaving 13 bases between them. This chain's CDR3 is CASSQDLWLGEQYF. The CDR3 coding sequence is TGTGCCAGCAGCCAAGATCTTTGGCTGGGGGAGCAGTACTTC.

In this sample, this clonotype turned up a few times. This rearrangement joins TRBV28 to TRBJ2-7; D call uncertain. Germline V gene sequence: CDR1 MDHEN, CDR2 SYDVKM. This CDR3 has 16 amino acids. Trimming left V 6 bases short and J 6 bases short, with 24 bases between. CDR3 loop: CASSLGRRDAWGEQYF. The CDR3 nucleotides are TGTGCCAGCAGCCTTGGACGGAGAGACGCTTGGGGCGAGCAGTACTTC.

The chain couples TRBV10-3 to TRBJ1-1, with no clear D. This CDR3 comprises 13 residues. The germline V and J ends were trimmed by 7 bases and 1 base, with 10 bases remaining between them. Germline values: CDR1 ENHRY, CDR2 SYGVKD. The CDR3 nucleotides read TGTGCCATCATGGGCCAGTCGAACACTGAAGCTTTCTTT. Its protein is CAIMGQSNTEAFF.

The rearrangement joins TRBV20-1 to TRBJ2-7; D uncertain. The CDR3 spans 12 residues. Germline V gives CDR1 DFQATT, CDR2 SNEGSKA (reference sequence). V lost 4 bases and J lost 7, with 14 bases in between. CDR3 bases: TGCAGTGCTAAAGGAAGTGGGTCGGAGCAGTACTTC. It encodes CSAKGSGSEQYF.